This is a list of T cell receptor beta chains from one sample in a study of T-cell memory formation after mild COVID-19. TCRdb ran MiXCR on the 5' RACE reads and lists one entry per CDR3 protein. The profile covers about half a million distinct CDR3 sequences, with about 20% appearing a single time and roughly 12% taken by the ten largest. Sequencing was performed on PBMCs or a T cell subset sorted from them (not recorded which). The receptor set was obtained from an adult woman who had mild COVID-19 (a few samples of this study predate the infection). Cell type and time point are not known. Both conserved end residues are part of each CDR3. Fields, in order: clone size, J gene, D gene, V gene, CDR3 protein, CDR3 DNA. A D gene is named only where the DNA matches it firmly. Clone sizes are given selectively: once, few, many, or a class where the clone is expanded.

NA,TRBJ2-3,NA,TRBV11-1,CASSLLDPTQYF,TGTGCCAGCAGCTTATTGGACCCGACGCAGTATTTT
NA,TRBJ2-1,NA,TRBV18,CASSAGSGSSYNEQFF,TGTGCCAGCTCCGCAGGGAGCGGGTCTAGCTACAATGAGCAGTTCTTC
few,TRBJ2-2,NA,TRBV7-9,CASRFRENTGELFF,TGTGCCAGCAGATTCCGGGAGAACACCGGGGAGCTGTTTTTT
NA,TRBJ2-1,NA,TRBV24-1,CATSSYNEQFF,TGTGCCACCTCCTCCTACAATGAGCAGTTCTTC
NA,TRBJ2-3,TRBD2,TRBV7-2,CASRDTDSGGTDTQYF,TGTGCCAGCAGAGATACAGATAGCGGGGGCACAGATACGCAGTATTTT
few,TRBJ2-3,NA,TRBV24-1,CATSDLGRKADTQYF,TGTGCCACCAGTGATTTAGGAAGAAAGGCAGATACGCAGTATTTT
NA,TRBJ2-1,TRBD1,TRBV6-5,CASSSPRDRGLNEQFF,TGTGCCAGCAGTTCGCCACGGGACAGGGGGCTCAATGAGCAGTTCTTC
NA,TRBJ2-5,TRBD2,TRBV24-1,CATSDTREGHQETQYF,TGTGCCACCAGTGATACTCGGGAGGGCCATCAAGAGACCCAGTACTTC
NA,TRBJ1-2,NA,TRBV25-1,CASSDMGWNGYTF,TGTGCCAGCAGTGATATGGGGTGGAACGGCTACACCTTC
many,TRBJ2-1,TRBD1,TRBV5-1,CASSPQGRDRVINEQFF,TGCGCCAGCAGCCCCCAGGGACGGGACAGGGTTATCAATGAGCAGTTCTTC
NA,TRBJ2-3,NA,TRBV9,CASSVGRTDTQYF,TGTGCCAGCAGCGTGGGACGCACAGATACGCAGTATTTT
NA,TRBJ2-1,NA,TRBV9,CASSVEGGRGNEQFF,TGTGCCAGCAGCGTAGAGGGGGGACGCGGGAATGAGCAGTTCTTC
many,TRBJ2-2,NA,TRBV7-9,CASSSIWVAYTSNTGELFF,TGTGCCAGCAGCTCGATATGGGTAGCGTACACCTCGAACACCGGGGAGCTGTTTTTT
many,TRBJ2-7,TRBD1,TRBV29-1,CSVEGQGDSYEQYF,TGCAGCGTTGAGGGACAGGGAGACTCCTACGAGCAGTACTTC
NA,TRBJ2-7,TRBD2,TRBV10-3,CAISESSGSYEQYF,TGTGCCATCAGTGAGTCTAGCGGGAGTTACGAGCAGTACTTC
NA,TRBJ1-2,NA,TRBV7-2,CASRSRRAPDGYTF,TGTGCCAGCAGGTCCCGACGGGCCCCGGATGGCTACACCTTC
NA,TRBJ2-3,NA,TRBV7-2,CASSWGTREAQYF,TGTGCCAGCAGCTGGGGGACGCGCGAGGCGCAGTATTTT
NA,TRBJ1-1,NA,TRBV20-1,CSAVPYTEAFF,TGCAGTGCTGTACCCTACACTGAAGCTTTCTTT
NA,TRBJ2-7,NA,TRBV15,CATSREPGTSSYEQYF,TGTGCCACCAGCAGAGAACCAGGGACAAGCTCCTACGAGCAGTACTTC
NA,TRBJ2-7,NA,TRBV5-1,CASSLTTGRNYEQYF,TGCGCCAGCAGCTTGACTACGGGACGGAACTACGAGCAGTACTTC
many,TRBJ1-1,NA,TRBV5-1,CASSSDRLNTEAFF,TGTGCCAGCAGCAGCGACAGGCTGAACACTGAAGCTTTCTTT
NA,TRBJ2-7,TRBD2,TRBV20-1,CSARDRRLAGGPDSYEQYF,TGCAGTGCTAGAGATAGAAGACTAGCGGGGGGGCCAGACTCCTACGAGCAGTACTTC
many,TRBJ1-5,NA,TRBV12-3/TRBV12-4,CASSPQSNQPQHF,TGTGCCAGCAGTCCCCAAAGCAATCAGCCCCAGCATTTT
many,TRBJ1-1,NA,TRBV14,CASSQDRGRRAFF,TGTGCCAGCAGCCAAGATAGGGGACGCCGAGCTTTCTTT
NA,TRBJ1-5,NA,TRBV3-1,CASSLRPGQPQHF,TGTGCCAGCAGCCTAAGGCCCGGTCAGCCCCAGCATTTT
few,TRBJ2-1,TRBD2,TRBV7-6,CASSLAGGEVNEQFF,TGTGCCAGCAGCTTAGCGGGAGGGGAGGTCAATGAGCAGTTCTTC